These 30 T cell receptor beta chains share one sample of origin, sequenced in a study of T cell responses to AZD1222 COVID-19 vaccine. TCRdb keeps only in-frame clones here, not all; method: immunoSEQ multiplex PCR. This table has some 150,000 clones, about 87% appearing once. The source material was peripheral blood, sampled on day 0 of AZD1222 vaccination. All receptors come from an adult in good health.

J is TRBJ1-2 and V is TRBV12-3 or TRBV12-4; D might be TRBD1 (5 bases). There are 13 residues in the CDR3. The V gene lost 2 bases and the J gene lost 6 bases, with 10 bases spanning the gap. The CDR3 region is CASSLRGSDGYTF. The DNA of the CDR3 is TGTGCCAGCAGTTTACGGGGGAGTGATGGCTACACCTTC.

The chain recombines TRBV6-5 with TRBJ1-2; TRBD1 is a possible D gene (5 bases). Germline V gene data show CDR1 as MNHEY and CDR2 as SVGAGI. This CDR3 spans 14 amino acids. The germline V and J ends were trimmed by 4 bases and 7 bases, with 16 bases remaining between them. The chain's CDR3 is CASSSPYQGVGYTF. CDR3 coding DNA: TGTGCCAGCAGTTCCCCGTACCAGGGCGTTGGCTACACCTTC.

The rearrangement joins TRBV28 to TRBJ1-1; D may be TRBD1 (6 bases). There are 12 residues in the CDR3. Trimming cost V 7 bases and J 6 bases, with 12 bases left between them. Germline-derived CDR1 and CDR2 are MDHEN and SYDVKM. The CDR3 spells CASIRRTAEAFF. CDR3 DNA sequence: TGTGCCAGCATCCGACGGACAGCTGAAGCTTTCTTT.

V gene TRBV19 combines with J gene TRBJ2-1; 16 nucleotides agree with TRBD2. V was pared by 6 bases and J by 15 bases, with 11 bases of the junction left unmatched. Per the germline V gene, CDR1 is LNHDA and CDR2 is SQIVND (reference sequence). This CDR3 spans 15 amino acids. The CDR3: CASRPAGTSGGGGFF. For the CDR3, the DNA is TGTGCCAGTAGGCCTGCCGGGACTAGCGGGGGGGGAGGGTTCTTC.

In nucleotides, the CDR3 is TGCGCCAGCAGCTTGGGTGACACTTACACTGAAGCTTTCTTT. Amino acids: CASSLGDTYTEAFF. The rearrangement uses TRBV5-1 and TRBJ1-1; D uncertain. This CDR3 contains 14 residues. Germline CDR1 and CDR2: SGHRS and YFSETQ. Trimming removed 0 bases from V and 3 bases from J, with 9 bases in between.

This chain joins TRBV28 and TRBJ1-6; D uncertain. Germline loops: CDR1 MDHEN, CDR2 SYDVKM. V was shortened by 8 bases and J by 7 bases, with 15 bases between the two germline ends. The CDR3 extends over 14 amino acids. The CDR3 bases are TGTGCCAGCTCCCCAGCGGGGTACAATTCACCCCTCCACTTT. As protein: CASSPAGYNSPLHF.

The gene calls are TRBV28 and TRBJ1-6; 8 bases align to TRBD1. Germline V lookup: CDR1 MDHEN, CDR2 SYDVKM. V dropped 9 bases and J dropped 9; count of bases not matched to a gene: 10. CDR3 length: 14 amino acids. This chain's CDR3 is CASFPGQGTSPLHF. The CDR3 nucleotides are TGTGCCAGTTTCCCCGGACAGGGTACTTCACCCCTCCACTTT. Variable domain in full (rest from reference TRBV28 and TRBJ1-6): DVKVTQSSRYLVKRTGEKVFLECVQDMDHENMFWYRQDPGLGLRLIYFSYDVKMKEKGDIPEGYSVSREKKERFSLILESASTNQTSMYLCASFPGQGTSPLHFGNGTRLTVT.

The chain joins TRBV7-2 to TRBJ1-1; TRBD1 is a possible D gene (5 bases). This CDR3 comprises 15 residues. The germline gives CDR1 SGHTA, CDR2 FQGNSA. The V gene lost 4 bases and the J gene lost 5 bases, with 17 bases spanning the gap. As DNA, the CDR3 is TGTGCCAGCAGCTCCCGGGGAGGGGATCGAACTGAAGCTTTCTTT. Translated: CASSSRGGDRTEAFF. Complete variable domain (other parts from reference TRBV7-2 and TRBJ1-1): GAGVSQSPSNKVTEKGKDVELRCDPISGHTALYWYRQSLGQGLEFLIYFQGNSAPDKSGLPSDRFSAERTGGSVSTLTIQRTQQEDSAVYLCASSSRGGDRTEAFFGQGTRLTVV.

V gene TRBV7-2 combines with J gene TRBJ2-3; TRBD1 might be the D (6 bases). Germline values: CDR1 SGHTA, CDR2 FQGNSA. V was cut by 2 bases and J by 1 base, with 19 bases left in between. This CDR3 is built from 18 residues. CDR3: CASSLTGTQGTGTDTQYF. Written as DNA, the CDR3 is TGTGCCAGCAGCTTAACGGGGACACAGGGAACAGGCACAGATACGCAGTATTTT.

This clone was counted only a few times. This sequence joins TRBV2 and TRBJ1-2; 10 positions match TRBD1. This CDR3 is built from 14 residues. Germline CDR1 and CDR2: SNHLY and FYNNEI. V was clipped by 10 bases and J by 4 bases; unmatched bases: 9. CDR3 sequence reads: CATSVGTGAYGYTF. As DNA, the CDR3 is TGTGCCACCTCAGTAGGGACAGGGGCCTATGGCTACACCTTC.

The gene calls are TRBV6-4 and TRBJ1-5; 7 bases agree with TRBD1. V dropped 5 bases and J dropped 2; count of bases not matched to a gene: 6. From germline, CDR1 is MRHNA and CDR2 SNTAGT. The CDR3 has 15 amino acids. The CDR3 region has the DNA TGTGCCAGCAGTTTCGACAGGGTAGGCAATCAGCCCCAGCATTTT. It specifies CASSFDRVGNQPQHF.

The V and J genes are TRBV24-1 and TRBJ1-2; no definite D call. The CDR3 spans 14 residues. V was trimmed by 3 bases and J by 8 bases, leaving 15 bases between them. The germline gives CDR1 KGHDR, CDR2 SFDVKD. The CDR3 reads CATSDEGRPWGYTF. The CDR3 nucleotides read TGTGCCACCAGTGATGAAGGGCGTCCTTGGGGCTACACCTTC.

The chain combines TRBV28 with TRBJ1-2; D gene uncertain. Looked up from germline, CDR1 is MDHEN and CDR2 is SYDVKM. Trimming took off 5 bases at V and 1 base at J, with 8 bases between the two ends. The CDR3 extends over 13 amino acids. CDR3 bases: TGTGCCAGCAGTCCGACGGTTAACTATGGCTACACCTTC. As protein: CASSPTVNYGYTF.

The rearrangement uses TRBV6-5 and TRBJ2-7; tentative D call: TRBD2 (6 bases). The V gene lost 5 bases and the J gene lost 6 bases, with 20 bases spanning the gap. Germline V gene lookup returns CDR1 MNHEY and CDR2 SVGAGI. The length of the CDR3 is 15 residues. The DNA for the CDR3 is TGTGCCAGCAGTCCTCCGGGCGGGGCGCTTGGCGAGCAGTACTTC. Protein product: CASSPPGGALGEQYF.

V usage is TRBV7-2 and J usage is TRBJ2-5, with unresolved D. Germline V gene data show CDR1 as SGHTA and CDR2 as FQGNSA. This CDR3 is 12 amino acids long. Trimming removed 1 base at V and 5 bases at J, with 5 bases between. CDR3 residues: CASSLVGETQYF. CDR3 nucleotide sequence: TGTGCCAGCAGCTTAGTTGGTGAGACCCAGTACTTC.

The chain couples TRBV4-2 to TRBJ2-5; D is possibly TRBD1 (6 bases). The germline V and J ends were trimmed by 0 bases and 5 bases, with 13 bases remaining between them. Germline values: CDR1 LGHNA, CDR2 YNFKEQ. The CDR3 totals 15 residues. In DNA, the CDR3 is TGTGCCAGCAGCCAAGAAGGGGCAGGGGCCGAGACCCAGTACTTC. It is translated as CASSQEGAGAETQYF.

There are a few counts of this clone. The chain combines TRBV15 with TRBJ1-2, with unresolved D. CDR3 length: 12 amino acids. Germline CDR1 and CDR2: LNHNV and YYDKDF (reference sequence). Trimming took 0 bases from V and 8 from J, leaving 7 bases between them. The CDR3 is CATSRDDVGYTF. DNA of the CDR3: TGTGCCACCAGCAGAGATGATGTCGGCTACACCTTC. Complete variable domain (other parts from reference TRBV15 and TRBJ1-2): DAMVIQNPRYQVTQFGKPVTLSCSQTLNHNVMYWYQQKSSQAPKLLFHYYDKDFNNEADTPDNFQSRRPNTSFCFLDIRSPGLGDTAMYLCATSRDDVGYTFGSGTRLTVV.

The chain joins TRBV4-3 to TRBJ1-6, with TRBD1 as a possible D gene (6 bases). V was cut by 2 bases and J by 10 bases, with 21 bases left in between. This CDR3 is built from 17 residues. Germline V gene data show CDR1 as LGHNA and CDR2 as YSLEER. This CDR3 is CASSQSLITGTPSPLHF. In DNA, the CDR3 is TGCGCCAGCAGCCAATCCCTCATTACAGGGACCCCATCACCCCTCCACTTT.

This clone was seen only a few times. This rearrangement joins TRBV2 to TRBJ2-7; 13 bases line up with TRBD2. V lost 6 bases and J lost 6; bases outside the gene matches: 11. The germline V gene has CDR1 SNHLY and CDR2 FYNNEI. This CDR3 is 16 amino acids long. In DNA, the CDR3 is TGTGCCAGCAGGCCTGGACTAGCGGGGGCCGGGGGCGAGCAGTACTTC. This encodes CASRPGLAGAGGEQYF.

This rearrangement joins TRBV5-1 to TRBJ1-4; 8 nucleotides align to TRBD1. Germline-derived CDR1 and CDR2 are SGHRS and YFSETQ. After removal of 4 bases from V and 7 bases from J, the junction contained 9 bases not matched to a gene. The CDR3 is made up of 15 amino acids. CDR3 loop: CASSPRTGLVEKLFF. DNA of the CDR3: TGCGCCAGCAGCCCCCGGACAGGGTTAGTTGAAAAACTGTTTTTT.

This clone was counted a few times. The chain couples TRBV9 to TRBJ1-6, with 7 bases lining up with TRBD1. There are 15 residues in the CDR3. Germline V gene lookup returns CDR1 SGDLS and CDR2 YYNGEE. J was trimmed by 8 bases and V by 2 bases; bases with no gene match: 7. The CDR3 DNA reads TGTGCCAGCAGCGTGCGACAGGGAGGGGATTCACCCCTCCACTTT. Translation: CASSVRQGGDSPLHF.

J is TRBJ1-4 and V is TRBV7-9; D remains unclear. The CDR3 is 13 amino acids. Germline V gene lookup returns CDR1 SEHNR and CDR2 FQNEAQ (reference sequence). V was trimmed by 5 bases and J by 7 bases, leaving 11 bases between them. CDR3 coding DNA: TGTGCCAGCAGCCTAGTCTCGACTGAAAAACTGTTTTTT. It is translated as CASSLVSTEKLFF. The whole variable domain, filled in from reference TRBV7-9 and TRBJ1-4, reads DTGVSQNPRHKITKRGQNVTFRCDPISEHNRLYWYRQTLGQGPEFLTYFQNEAQLEKSRLLSDRFSAERPKGSFSTLEIQRTEQGDSAMYLCASSLVSTEKLFFGSGTQLSVL.

The rearrangement uses TRBV7-2 and TRBJ1-3; weak D call: TRBD1 (6 bases). The length of the CDR3 is 16 residues. CDR1 is SGHTA and CDR2 is FQGNSA in the germline V gene. V shed 3 bases and J shed 0 bases, with 12 bases lying between them. CDR3 nucleotides: TGTGCCAGCAGCTTGGCCACAGGGCTCTCTGGAAACACCATATATTTT. Its translation is CASSLATGLSGNTIYF.

The rearrangement links TRBV2 to TRBJ1-5; maybe TRBD1 (5 bases). Germline V gene lookup returns CDR1 SNHLY and CDR2 FYNNEI. The CDR3 is 13 residues long. The ends were cut back, 7 bases at V and 4 bases at J, with 11 bases in the middle. CDR3 amino acids: CASNWRGNQPQHF. CDR3 coding DNA: TGTGCCAGCAATTGGAGGGGAAATCAGCCCCAGCATTTT. The full variable domain, in which reference TRBV2 and TRBJ1-5 provide the parts outside the CDR3, is EPEVTQTPSHQVTQMGQEVILRCVPISNHLYFYWYRQILGQKVEFLVSFYNNEISEKSEIFDDQFSVERPDGSNFTLKIRSTKLEDSAMYFCASNWRGNQPQHFGDGTRLSIL.

The chain links TRBV11-2 to TRBJ2-2; tentative D call: TRBD1 (6 bases). Trimming took 1 base from V and 5 from J, leaving 11 bases between them. The CDR3 is 15 residues long. Per germline, CDR1 SGHAT and CDR2 FQNNGV. CDR3 residues: CASSLGFDRTGELFF. CDR3 nucleotide sequence: TGTGCCAGCAGCTTAGGGTTTGACAGGACCGGGGAGCTGTTTTTT.

The rearrangement uses TRBV1 and TRBJ1-4. TRBV1 is flagged as a pseudogene. The CDR3 is 18 residues long. CDR3 coding DNA: TGCACCAGCAGCCAAGATAACAGGGAGGCTGCAACTAATGAAAAACTGTTTTTT. It encodes CTSSQDNREAATNEKLFF.

V is TRBV19 and J is TRBJ1-4, with D hard to call. Trimming left V 1 base short and J 8 bases short, with 5 bases between. The CDR3 runs to 12 residues. In germline, CDR1 is LNHDA, CDR2 SQIVND (reference sequence). In DNA form, the CDR3 reads TGTGCCAGTAGTATAGGGAACGAAAAACTGTTTTTT. It specifies CASSIGNEKLFF.

V usage is TRBV10-3 and J usage is TRBJ1-1; 12 bases fit TRBD1. V lost 6 bases and J lost 4; bases outside the gene matches: 6. The germline gives CDR1 ENHRY, CDR2 SYGVKD. The CDR3 runs 15 residues. Here the CDR3 reads CAISGTGGLGTEAFF. The CDR3 DNA reads TGTGCCATCAGCGGGACAGGGGGCTTAGGCACTGAAGCTTTCTTT.

Points on this clone: The sample has other DNA sequences that encode this CDR3 too. The gene calls are TRBV7-9 and TRBJ2-3; D uncertain. Trimming left V 4 bases short and J 3 bases short, with 5 bases between. The CDR3 runs 12 residues. The germline V gene has CDR1 SEHNR and CDR2 FQNEAQ (reference sequence). This CDR3 is CASSWGTDTQYF. The CDR3 DNA sequence: TGTGCCAGCAGCTGGGGTACAGATACGCAGTATTTT.

The V gene is TRBV18, the J gene TRBJ2-7; the D call may be TRBD1 or TRBD2 (5 bases each). V shed 3 bases and J shed 1 base, with 13 bases lying between them. CDR1 is KGHSH, CDR2 LQKENI, per germline. The CDR3 is 15 residues long. The CDR3 loop is CASSPRDVGSYEQYF. The CDR3, as DNA: TGTGCCAGCTCACCCCGGGACGTCGGTTCCTACGAGCAGTACTTC.